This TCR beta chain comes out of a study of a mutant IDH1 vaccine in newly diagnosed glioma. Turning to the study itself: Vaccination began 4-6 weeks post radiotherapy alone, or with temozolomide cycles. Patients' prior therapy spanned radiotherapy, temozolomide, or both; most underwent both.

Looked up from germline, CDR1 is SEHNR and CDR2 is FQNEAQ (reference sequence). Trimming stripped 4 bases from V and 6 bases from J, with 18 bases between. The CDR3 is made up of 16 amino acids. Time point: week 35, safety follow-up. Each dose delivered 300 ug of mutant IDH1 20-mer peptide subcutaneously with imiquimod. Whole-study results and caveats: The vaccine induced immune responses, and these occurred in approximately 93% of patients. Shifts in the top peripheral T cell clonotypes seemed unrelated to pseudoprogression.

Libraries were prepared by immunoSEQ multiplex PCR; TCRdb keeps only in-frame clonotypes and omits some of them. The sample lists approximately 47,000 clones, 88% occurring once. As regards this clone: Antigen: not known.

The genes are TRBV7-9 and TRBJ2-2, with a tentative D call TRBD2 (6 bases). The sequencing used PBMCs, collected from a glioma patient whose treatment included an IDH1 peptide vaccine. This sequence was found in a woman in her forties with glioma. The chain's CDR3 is CASSSRDSTMSGELFF. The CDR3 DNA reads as TGTGCCAGCAGCTCGCGGGACTCCACCATGTCCGGGGAGCTGTTTTTT.